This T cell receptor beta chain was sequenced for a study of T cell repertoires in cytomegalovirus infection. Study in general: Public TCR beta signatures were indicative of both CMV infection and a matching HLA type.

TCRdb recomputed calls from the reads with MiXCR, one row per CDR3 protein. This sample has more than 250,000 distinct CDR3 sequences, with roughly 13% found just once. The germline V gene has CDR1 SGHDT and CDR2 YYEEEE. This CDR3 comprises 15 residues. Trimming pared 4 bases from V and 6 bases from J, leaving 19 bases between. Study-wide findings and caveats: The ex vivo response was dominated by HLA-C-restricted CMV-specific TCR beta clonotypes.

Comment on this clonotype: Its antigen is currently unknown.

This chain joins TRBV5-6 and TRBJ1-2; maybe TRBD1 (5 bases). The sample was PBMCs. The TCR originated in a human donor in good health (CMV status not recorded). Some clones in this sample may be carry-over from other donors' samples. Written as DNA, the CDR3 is TGTGCCAGCAGCCCGCCTGTTGGAGGGGCCGATGGCTACACCTTC. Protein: CASSPPVGGADGYTF. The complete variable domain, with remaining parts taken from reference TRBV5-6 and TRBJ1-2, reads DAGVTQSPTHLIKTRGQQVTLRCSPKSGHDTVSWYQQALGQGPQFIFQYYEEEERQRGNFPDRFSGHQFPNYSSELNVNALLLGDSALYLCASSPPVGGADGYTFGSGTRLTVV.